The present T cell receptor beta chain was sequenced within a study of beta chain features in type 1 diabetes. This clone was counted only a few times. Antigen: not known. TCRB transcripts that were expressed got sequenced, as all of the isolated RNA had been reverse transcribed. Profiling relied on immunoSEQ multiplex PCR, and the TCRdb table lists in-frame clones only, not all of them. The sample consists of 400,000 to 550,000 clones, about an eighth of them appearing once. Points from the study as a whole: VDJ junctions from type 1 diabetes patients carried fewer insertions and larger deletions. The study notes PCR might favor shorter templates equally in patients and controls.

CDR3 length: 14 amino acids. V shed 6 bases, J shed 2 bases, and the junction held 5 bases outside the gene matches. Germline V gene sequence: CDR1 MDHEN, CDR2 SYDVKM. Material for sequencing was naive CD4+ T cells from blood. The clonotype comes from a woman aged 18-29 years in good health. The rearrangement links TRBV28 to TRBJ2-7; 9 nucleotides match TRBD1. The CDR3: CASRTGGRPYEQYV. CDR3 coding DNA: TGTGCCAGCAGGACAGGGGGGAGGCCCTACGAGCAGTACGTC.